The 21 T cell receptor beta chains given below trace back to one sample, sequenced in a study of T cells in Graves' hyperthyroidism and ophthalmopathy. The investigators amplified TCR beta CDR3 regions from RNA transcripts. TCR CDR3 regions were first amplified by RT-PCR with HTBI primers. TCRdb itself ran the multiplex PCR reads through MiXCR, one entry per CDR3 protein. This table holds under 350,000 distinct CDR3 sequences, around 25% found once. Input material: blood. The receptor source for this set is a man between 35 and 55 years old with Graves' hyperthyroidism that later progressed to Graves' ophthalmopathy.

This clonotype was counted ten times or more. The rearrangement joins TRBV12-3 or TRBV12-4 to TRBJ2-2; 10 bases are shared with TRBD2. There are 17 residues in the CDR3. The V gene end was trimmed by 6 bases and the J gene end by 7 bases; junction bases not matched to a gene: 14. This CDR3 is CASSRSPIAGGGGELFF. CDR3 bases: TGTGCCAGCAGCAGGTCCCCGATAGCGGGAGGCGGCGGGGAGCTGTTTTTT.

In its sample, this clonotype was seen many times. This chain links TRBV12-3 or TRBV12-4 with TRBJ2-7, with a tentative D call TRBD2 (6 bases). The V gene lost 3 bases and the J gene lost 6 bases, with 18 bases spanning the gap. The CDR3 has 15 residues. The CDR3 region is CASSLGPHSAGEQYF. CDR3 coding DNA: TGTGCCAGCAGTTTGGGCCCGCACTCAGCGGGCGAGCAGTACTTC.

This clonotype was seen repeatedly, ten times or more. This rearrangement joins TRBV2 to TRBJ2-5; tentatively, D is TRBD1 (6 bases). V was cut by 9 bases and J by 5 bases, with 16 bases left in between. Germline CDR1 and CDR2: SNHLY and FYNNEI. The CDR3 length is 13 residues. CDR3 protein: CASTTGTKETQYF. CDR3 nucleotides: TGTGCCAGTACTACCGGGACAAAGGAGACCCAGTACTTC.

This chain uses TRBV20-1 with TRBJ2-7, with D possibly being TRBD1 (6 bases). In germline, CDR1 is DFQATT, CDR2 SNEGSKA (reference sequence). The CDR3 has 14 amino acids. V was shortened by 6 bases and J by 3 bases, with 18 bases between the two germline ends. In DNA, the CDR3 is TGCAGTGCCGCTCACCGGGACACCTTCTACGAGCAGTACTTC. This sequence encodes CSAAHRDTFYEQYF.

This clonotype was found many times. The V call is TRBV24-1, the J call TRBJ1-5, with TRBD1 as a possible D gene (5 bases). The germline CDR1 and CDR2 sequences are KGHDR and SFDVKD. This CDR3 is built from 14 residues. The ends were cut back, 3 bases at V and 7 bases at J, with 12 bases in the middle. CDR3 DNA sequence: TGTGCCACCAGTGATACCAGGGTCGGCCAGCCCCAGCATTTT. It codes for CATSDTRVGQPQHF.

The rearrangement uses TRBV6-1 and TRBJ1-2; tentatively, D is TRBD1 (6 bases). Trimming left V 6 bases short and J 6 bases short, with 14 bases between. There are 13 residues in the CDR3. The germline gives CDR1 MNHNS, CDR2 SASEGT. CDR3 region: CASRRQGTDGYTF. The CDR3 DNA sequence: TGTGCCAGCAGAAGGCAGGGGACGGATGGCTACACCTTC.

The genes are TRBV12-3 or TRBV12-4 and TRBJ2-5; D could derive from TRBD1 or TRBD2 (5 bases each). Between the trimmed V and J ends, which lost 2 bases and 5 bases, there was a span of 15 bases. The CDR3 sequence is 15 residues long. CDR3 DNA: TGTGCCAGCAGTTTATTAGGGACGAGGGCGGAGACCCAGTACTTC. This gives the protein CASSLLGTRAETQYF.

The chain recombines TRBV6-2 or TRBV6-3 with TRBJ1-1; D perhaps matches TRBD1 (5 bases). V dropped 0 bases and J dropped 5 bases, with 25 bases sitting between them. This CDR3 contains 19 residues. Germline lookup yields CDR1 MNHEY and CDR2 SVGEGT. The CDR3 loop is CASSYSFQGRLVGRTEAFF. In nucleotides, the CDR3 is TGTGCCAGCAGTTACTCGTTCCAGGGAAGGCTCGTGGGAAGGACTGAAGCTTTCTTT.

This clonotype showed up many times. The junction and the germline gene differ at one end; a read error may be behind it. The chain joins TRBV7-7 to TRBJ2-7; 9 bases are a match to TRBD2. There are 13 residues in the CDR3. The V gene's germline CDR1 is SSHAT and CDR2 FNYEAQ (reference sequence). DNA of the CDR3: TGTGCTAGCAGCCGCGGACTAGCGAACGAGCAGTACTTC. Translation: CASSRGLANEQYF.

This clonotype was detected ten times or more. V usage is TRBV3-1 and J usage is TRBJ2-2; the D gene is possibly TRBD1 (5 bases). The V gene lost 1 base and the J gene lost 1 base, with 7 bases spanning the gap. The V gene's germline CDR1 is LGHDT and CDR2 YNNKEL (reference sequence). The CDR3 sequence is 15 residues long. The CDR3 sequence: CASSQGTGNTGELFF. The CDR3 bases are TGTGCCAGCAGCCAAGGAACAGGGAACACCGGGGAGCTGTTTTTT.

This clonotype appeared many times. The chain joins TRBV7-8 to TRBJ1-5, with TRBD1 identical over 7 bases. The trim removed 1 base at V and 4 bases at J, leaving 4 bases unmatched. The CDR3 is 15 residues long. Germline V gene sequence: CDR1 SGHVS, CDR2 FQNEAQ. CDR3 sequence reads: CASSLVGTDNQPQHF. DNA of the CDR3: TGTGCCAGCAGCTTAGTCGGGACAGATAATCAGCCCCAGCATTTT.

This clonotype was seen ten or more times. V usage is TRBV12-3 or TRBV12-4 and J usage is TRBJ2-7; the D call may be TRBD1 or TRBD2 (5 bases each). The CDR3 has 16 residues. Trimming took 5 bases from V and 3 from J, leaving 20 bases between them. CDR3: CASSRAAGTVGYEQYF. DNA for the CDR3: TGTGCCAGCAGTAGGGCGGCCGGGACGGTGGGCTACGAGCAGTACTTC.

The gene calls are TRBV28 and TRBJ1-5; possibly TRBD1 for D (6 bases). Germline V gene lookup returns CDR1 MDHEN and CDR2 SYDVKM. V lost 6 bases and J lost 5, with 17 bases in between. This CDR3 comprises 15 residues. The CDR3 DNA is TGTGCCAGCAGCCCTGTGGGGGACACCCATCAGCCCCAGCATTTT. This gives the protein CASSPVGDTHQPQHF.

The table lists this clonotype with many counts. This CDR3 is CASSPLTGFYEQYF. DNA of the CDR3: TGTGCCAGCAGTCCGTTGACAGGGTTCTACGAGCAGTACTTC. V usage is TRBV28 and J usage is TRBJ2-7; TRBD1 aligns across 7 bases. V was clipped by 5 bases and J by 3 bases; unmatched bases: 7. Germline lookup yields CDR1 MDHEN and CDR2 SYDVKM. This CDR3 region has 14 residues.

This clonotype has ten or more counts. The chain links TRBV19 to TRBJ2-5, with D perhaps TRBD1 or TRBD2 (5 bases each). Germline V gene sequence: CDR1 LNHDA, CDR2 SQIVND (reference sequence). This CDR3 has 16 amino acids. Trimming took off 4 bases at V and 1 base at J, with 16 bases between the two ends. DNA of the CDR3: TGTGCCAGTAGTACGAGGCCGGGACGGACCCAAGAGACCCAGTACTTC. Protein product: CASSTRPGRTQETQYF.

This clonotype has only a few counts. The genes are TRBV12-3 or TRBV12-4 and TRBJ1-1, with TRBD1 identical over 7 bases. The V segment lost 5 bases and the J segment 2 bases; nucleotides outside the gene matches: 8. The CDR3 has 15 residues. CDR3 loop: CASSSRQGLNTEAFF. CDR3 bases: TGTGCCAGCAGTAGCCGACAGGGCCTAAACACTGAAGCTTTCTTT.

CDR3 in DNA: TGTGCCAGCGGCCGTACTAGCGGGGGGGCCTACAATGAGCAGTTCTTC. Its translation is CASGRTSGGAYNEQFF. This chain links TRBV12-3 or TRBV12-4 with TRBJ2-1; 13 bases align to TRBD2. V lost 8 bases to trimming and J lost 2 bases; unmatched junction nucleotides: 6. The CDR3 covers 16 residues.

The chain employs TRBV6-5 and TRBJ2-7; 11 nucleotides align to TRBD1. The CDR3 length is 16 residues. V gave up 4 bases and J gave up 4 bases; unmatched junction bases: 9. Germline V lookup: CDR1 MNHEY, CDR2 SVGAGI. The DNA of the CDR3 is TGTGCCAGCAGTTCGAAACCGGGACAGGGGGTGTACGAGCAGTACTTC. It is translated as CASSSKPGQGVYEQYF.

A few counts support this clonotype. This rearrangement joins TRBV14 to TRBJ2-7; no reliable D call. V lost 0 bases to trimming and J lost 3 bases, with 6 bases between them. Germline CDR1 SGHDN, CDR2 FVKESK. This CDR3 comprises 13 residues. The DNA of the CDR3 is TGTGCCAGCAGCCAAGACTTGATCTACGAGCAGTACTTC. Its translation: CASSQDLIYEQYF.

This clonotype showed up many times. At one boundary the junction diverges from the germline segment, which might be a read error. The CDR3 coding sequence is TGTGCCAGCAGCTTAGAAGGGACAGGACGATGGCAATTC. As protein: CASSLEGTGRWQF. V and J are TRBV7-8 and TRBJ2-7; TRBD1 matches 8 bases. Germline CDR1 reads SGHVS; CDR2 reads FQNEAQ. This CDR3 contains 13 residues.

This clonotype occurred many times. This chain links TRBV28 with TRBJ2-7; unclear D gene. Germline CDR1 MDHEN, CDR2 SYDVKM. This CDR3 region has 14 residues. V lost 6 bases to trimming and J lost 0 bases, with 12 bases between them. The CDR3 reads CASSLNGISYEQYF. The CDR3 nucleotides are TGTGCCAGCAGCCTGAACGGAATCTCCTACGAGCAGTACTTC.